This TCR beta chain was documented in a study of regulatory T cells in long-lasting Graves disease. The CDR3 runs to 15 residues. The trim removed 7 bases at V and 3 bases at J, leaving 12 bases unmatched. CDR1 is MGHRA, CDR2 YSYEKL, per germline. Both iRepertoire HTBI primers and Arm-PCR of CDR3 regions were used to build the TCR beta libraries. TCRdb re-derived calls from the multiplex PCR reads in MiXCR, one entry per CDR3 protein. The data show 400,000 to 500,000 distinct CDR3 sequences, around 17% seen once. Time point described: newly diagnosed GD, antithyroid drugs for less than 3 months. Extracted RNA from PBMCs served as the source of the TCR library. This sample was also put to use in a study of T cells in Graves' hyperthyroidism and ophthalmopathy. In that study: The study used the HTBI primer set for a first-round RT-PCR of the TCR CDR3.

The clonotype was recovered from a woman under 30 with Graves disease. The V and J genes are TRBV4-1 and TRBJ2-7; 7 positions agree with TRBD1. Sequences were derived from peripheral blood mononuclear cells (PBMCs), sampled at new diagnosis, from a patient treated with antithyroid drugs. CDR3 region: CASTSPETGIYEQYF. In nucleotides, the CDR3 is TGCGCCAGCACCTCGCCGGAGACAGGGATCTACGAGCAGTACTTC.